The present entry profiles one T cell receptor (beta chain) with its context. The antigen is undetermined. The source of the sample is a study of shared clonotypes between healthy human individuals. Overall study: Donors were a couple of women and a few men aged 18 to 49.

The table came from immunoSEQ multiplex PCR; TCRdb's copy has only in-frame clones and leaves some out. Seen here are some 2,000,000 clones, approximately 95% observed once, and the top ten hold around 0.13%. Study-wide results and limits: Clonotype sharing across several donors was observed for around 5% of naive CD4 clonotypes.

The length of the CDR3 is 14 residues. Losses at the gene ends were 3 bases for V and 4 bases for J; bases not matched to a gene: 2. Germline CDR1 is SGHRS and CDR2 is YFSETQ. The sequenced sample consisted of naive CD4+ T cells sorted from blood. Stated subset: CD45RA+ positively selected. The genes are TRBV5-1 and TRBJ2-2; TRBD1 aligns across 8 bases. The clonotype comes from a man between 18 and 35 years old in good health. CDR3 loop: CASSWTGFTGELFF. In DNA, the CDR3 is TGCGCCAGCAGCTGGACAGGGTTCACCGGGGAGCTGTTTTTT.